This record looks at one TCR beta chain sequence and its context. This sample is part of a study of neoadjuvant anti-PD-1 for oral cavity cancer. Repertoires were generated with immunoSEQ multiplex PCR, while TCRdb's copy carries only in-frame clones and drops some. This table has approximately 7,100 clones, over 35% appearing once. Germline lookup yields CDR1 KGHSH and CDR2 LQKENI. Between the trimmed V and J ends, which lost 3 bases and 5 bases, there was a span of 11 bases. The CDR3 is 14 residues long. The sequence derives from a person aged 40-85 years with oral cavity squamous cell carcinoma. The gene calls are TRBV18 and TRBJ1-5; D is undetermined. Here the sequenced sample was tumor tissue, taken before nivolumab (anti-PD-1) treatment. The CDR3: CASSPGVGDQPQHF. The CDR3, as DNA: TGTGCCAGCTCACCCGGAGTGGGTGATCAGCCCCAGCATTTT.